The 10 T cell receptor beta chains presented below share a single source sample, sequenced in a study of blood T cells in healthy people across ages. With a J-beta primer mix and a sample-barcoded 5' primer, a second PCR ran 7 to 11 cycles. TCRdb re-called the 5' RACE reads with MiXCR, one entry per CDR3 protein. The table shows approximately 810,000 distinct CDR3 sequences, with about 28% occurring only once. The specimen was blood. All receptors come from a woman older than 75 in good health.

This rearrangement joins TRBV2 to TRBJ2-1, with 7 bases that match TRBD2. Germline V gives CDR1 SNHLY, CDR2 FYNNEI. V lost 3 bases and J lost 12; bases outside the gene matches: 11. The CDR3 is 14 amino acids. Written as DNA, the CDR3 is TGTGCCAGCAGTGAGGGGCCGAGGACTAGTGGGCAGTTCTTC. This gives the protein CASSEGPRTSGQFF.

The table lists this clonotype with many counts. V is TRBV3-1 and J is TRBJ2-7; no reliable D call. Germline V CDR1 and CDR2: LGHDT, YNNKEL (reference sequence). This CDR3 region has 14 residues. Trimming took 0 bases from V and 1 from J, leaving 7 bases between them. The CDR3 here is CASSQEVASYEQYF. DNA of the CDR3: TGTGCCAGCAGCCAAGAGGTAGCTTCCTACGAGCAGTACTTC.

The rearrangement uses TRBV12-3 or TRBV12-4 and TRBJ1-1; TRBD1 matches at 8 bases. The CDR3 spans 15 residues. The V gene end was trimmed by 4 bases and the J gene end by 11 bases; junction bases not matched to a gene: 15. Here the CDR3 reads CASSSRGRGPLGAFF. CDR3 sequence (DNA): TGTGCCAGCAGTTCCCGGGGCAGGGGGCCCCTCGGCGCTTTCTTT.

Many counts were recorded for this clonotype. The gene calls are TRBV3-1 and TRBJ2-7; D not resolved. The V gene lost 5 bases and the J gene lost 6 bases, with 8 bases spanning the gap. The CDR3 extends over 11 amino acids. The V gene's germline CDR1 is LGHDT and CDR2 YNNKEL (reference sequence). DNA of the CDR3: TGTGCCAGCAGCTGGAAGGCCGAGCAGTACTTC. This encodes CASSWKAEQYF.

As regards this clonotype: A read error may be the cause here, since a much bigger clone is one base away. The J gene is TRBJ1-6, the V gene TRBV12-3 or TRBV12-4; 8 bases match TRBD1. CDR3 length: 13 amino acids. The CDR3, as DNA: TGTGTCAGCAGCACGGACAGGGTCTCACCCCTCCACTTT. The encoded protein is CVSSTDRVSPLHF.

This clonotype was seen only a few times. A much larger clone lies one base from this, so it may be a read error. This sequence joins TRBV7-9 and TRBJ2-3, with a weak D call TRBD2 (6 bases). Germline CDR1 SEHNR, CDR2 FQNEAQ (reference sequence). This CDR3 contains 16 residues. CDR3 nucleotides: TGTGTCAGCAGCCCCGACGGCGGGGTGTACACAGATACGCAGTATTTT. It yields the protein CVSSPDGGVYTDTQYF.

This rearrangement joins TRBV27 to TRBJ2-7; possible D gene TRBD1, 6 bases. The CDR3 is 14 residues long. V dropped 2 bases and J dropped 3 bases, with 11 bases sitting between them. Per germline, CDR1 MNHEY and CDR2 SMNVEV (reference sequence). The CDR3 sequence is CASSLTAGDYEQYF. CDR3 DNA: TGTGCCAGCAGTTTAACGGCAGGGGACTACGAGCAGTACTTC.

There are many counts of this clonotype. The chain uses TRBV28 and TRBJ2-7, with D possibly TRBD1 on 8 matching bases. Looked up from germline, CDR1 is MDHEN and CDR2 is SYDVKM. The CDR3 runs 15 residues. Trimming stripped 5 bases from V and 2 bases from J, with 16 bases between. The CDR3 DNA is TGTGCCAGCAGTCTGTGGACAGGGAGGGCCTACGAGCAGTACTTC. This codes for CASSLWTGRAYEQYF.

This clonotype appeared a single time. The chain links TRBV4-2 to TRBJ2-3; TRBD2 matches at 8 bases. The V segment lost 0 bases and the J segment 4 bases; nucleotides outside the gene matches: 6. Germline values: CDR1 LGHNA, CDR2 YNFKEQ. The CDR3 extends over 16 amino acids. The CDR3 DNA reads TGTGCCAGCAGCCAAGAAGGAGCGGGAGCAGCAGATACGCAGTATTTT. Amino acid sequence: CASSQEGAGAADTQYF.

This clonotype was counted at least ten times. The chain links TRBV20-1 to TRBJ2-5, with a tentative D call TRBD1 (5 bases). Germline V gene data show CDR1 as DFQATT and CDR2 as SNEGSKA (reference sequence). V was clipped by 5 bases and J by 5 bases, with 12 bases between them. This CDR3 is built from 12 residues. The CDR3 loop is CSAGAGLETQYF. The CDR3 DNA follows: TGCAGTGCTGGGGCAGGGTTGGAGACCCAGTACTTC.